A single sample is the source of the 30 T cell receptor beta chains below, sequenced in a study of cytomegalovirus exposure and HLA in healthy donors. PCR involved 60 Vbeta and 13 Jbeta primers. Produced via immunoSEQ multiplex PCR; TCRdb's table is partial and in-frame only. The data hold about 99,000 clones, with approximately 79% observed a single time. Sequencing input: PBMCs. These receptors were taken from a man aged 55-75 years in good health and CMV-seropositive.

The chain uses TRBV18 and TRBJ2-2; 7 bases agree with TRBD2. Germline V gives CDR1 KGHSH, CDR2 LQKENI. The CDR3 contains 15 residues. The J segment lost 4 bases and the V segment lost 3 bases, leaving 5 bases of the junction unmatched. Here the CDR3 reads CASSPDPGGTGELFF. CDR3 DNA: TGTGCCAGCTCACCCGACCCGGGGGGCACCGGGGAGCTGTTTTTT.

This clone was recorded once. The J gene is TRBJ1-2, the V gene TRBV2; TRBD1 is a possible D gene (5 bases). The CDR3 covers 13 residues. The germline V and J ends were trimmed by 4 bases and 6 bases, with 12 bases remaining between them. The germline V gene encodes CDR1 SNHLY and CDR2 FYNNEI. CDR3 residues: CASSVVPRDGYTF. CDR3 sequence (DNA): TGTGCCAGCAGTGTGGTCCCCAGGGATGGCTACACCTTC. The full variable domain, its missing parts supplied by reference TRBV2 and TRBJ1-2, is EPEVTQTPSHQVTQMGQEVILRCVPISNHLYFYWYRQILGQKVEFLVSFYNNEISEKSEIFDDQFSVERPDGSNFTLKIRSTKLEDSAMYFCASSVVPRDGYTFGSGTRLTVV.

This sequence joins TRBV6-5 and TRBJ2-7; 10 bases are shared with TRBD1. Looked up from germline, CDR1 is MNHEY and CDR2 is SVGAGI. The CDR3 is 14 residues long. V shed 6 bases, J shed 4 bases, and the junction held 6 bases outside the gene matches. CDR3 amino acids: CASSLTGGNYEQYF. CDR3 in DNA: TGTGCCAGCAGCCTGACAGGGGGCAATTACGAGCAGTACTTC.

This clone was picked up a small number of times. The chain employs TRBV6-1 and TRBJ2-7, with 13 positions matching TRBD2. The trim removed 4 bases at V and 3 bases at J, leaving 0 bases unmatched. Germline V gene sequence: CDR1 MNHNS, CDR2 SASEGT. The CDR3 has 14 amino acids. CDR3 protein: CASSGTSGGYEQYF. The CDR3 DNA reads TGTGCCAGCAGTGGGACTAGCGGGGGCTACGAGCAGTACTTC.

V is TRBV30 and J is TRBJ1-2; 7 positions match TRBD1. Germline loops: CDR1 GTSNPN, CDR2 SVGIG (reference sequence). With V trimmed by 5 bases and J by 8 bases, 14 bases remained unmatched. The CDR3 sequence is 14 residues long. The DNA for the CDR3 is TGTGCCTGGGAGGGGTCCCCCGACAGGGTAGGCTACACCTTC. It specifies CAWEGSPDRVGYTF.

The V and J genes are TRBV7-9 and TRBJ1-2, with D perhaps TRBD1 (5 bases). The ends were cut back, 4 bases at V and 6 bases at J, with 21 bases in the middle. CDR1 is SEHNR and CDR2 is FQNEAQ in the germline V gene (reference sequence). The CDR3 sequence is 16 residues long. For the CDR3, the DNA is TGTGCCAGCAGCTCTTTCCCGAGCCCTCAGGGCCATGGCTACACCTTC. It translates to CASSSFPSPQGHGYTF.

The V gene is TRBV5-1, the J gene TRBJ1-4; perhaps TRBD1 as D (5 bases). V was shortened by 3 bases and J by 7 bases, with 13 bases between the two germline ends. The CDR3 loop spans 14 amino acids. Per germline, CDR1 SGHRS and CDR2 YFSETQ. The CDR3 region has the DNA TGCGCCAGCAGCTCGACAGTGGGCAGTGAAAAACTGTTTTTT. Its translation is CASSSTVGSEKLFF.

This chain connects TRBV12-5 to TRBJ1-4; D call uncertain. Between the trimmed V and J ends, which lost 3 bases and 7 bases, there was a span of 6 bases. CDR3 length: 12 residues. Germline CDR1 is LGHNT and CDR2 is FRNRAP. CDR3 coding DNA: TGTGCTAGTGGTTTAGGAGCTGAAAAACTGTTTTTT. Translation gives CASGLGAEKLFF.

The rearrangement links TRBV11-2 to TRBJ2-2, with D possibly being TRBD2 (6 bases). Trimming removed 5 bases at V and 7 bases at J, with 14 bases between. The germline gives CDR1 SGHAT, CDR2 FQNNGV. The CDR3 is 14 residues long. The CDR3 is CASSGGLGGGELFF. The CDR3 region has the DNA TGTGCCAGCAGCGGCGGACTGGGAGGCGGGGAGCTGTTTTTT.

The chain links TRBV5-4 to TRBJ1-1; D is uncertain. CDR3 length equals 18 residues. Germline V CDR1 and CDR2: SGHNT, YYREEE (reference sequence). Trimming stripped 0 bases from V and 5 bases from J, with 23 bases between. CDR3 nucleotide sequence: TGTGCCAGCAGCTTGGGGGAGGGTAGCGTCGGACGTCGGACTGAAGCTTTCTTT. The encoded protein is CASSLGEGSVGRRTEAFF.

This chain connects TRBV27 to TRBJ1-4, with 7 nucleotides matching TRBD1. The CDR3 runs 15 residues. V lost 6 bases to trimming and J lost 0 bases; unmatched junction nucleotides: 4. Germline CDR1 reads MNHEY; CDR2 reads SMNVEV (reference sequence). This CDR3 is CASRKGQTTNEKLFF. CDR3 DNA: TGTGCCAGCAGGAAGGGACAGACAACTAATGAAAAACTGTTTTTT.

About this clone: Other DNA sequences within the sample encode an identical CDR3. CDR3 in amino acids: CASSLSGEQYF. CDR3 bases: TGTGCCAGCAGCCTTTCGGGGGAGCAGTACTTC. This sequence joins TRBV5-4 and TRBJ2-7, with a weak D call TRBD2 (5 bases). The germline V gene encodes CDR1 SGHNT and CDR2 YYREEE (reference sequence). Trimming took 4 bases from V and 7 from J, leaving 9 bases between them. The CDR3 sequence is 11 residues long.

This clone showed up just once. The rearrangement links TRBV19 to TRBJ2-1, with TRBD2 as a possible D gene (6 bases). The CDR3 spans 14 residues. CDR1 LNHDA and CDR2 SQIVND come from the germline V gene (reference sequence). V lost 7 bases, J lost 4 bases, and 14 bases lay in between. The CDR3 DNA is TGTGCCAGTAAATCGGCGGGGCTTTACAATGAGCAGTTCTTC. This encodes CASKSAGLYNEQFF.

This rearrangement joins TRBV7-9 to TRBJ2-5, with 8 bases matching TRBD1. CDR1 SEHNR and CDR2 FQNEAQ come from the germline V gene (reference sequence). The CDR3 length is 16 residues. With V trimmed by 1 base and J by 2 bases, 6 bases remained unmatched. The CDR3 loop is CASSLVGTGLQETQYF. CDR3 coding DNA: TGTGCCAGCAGCTTAGTAGGGACAGGTTTACAAGAGACCCAGTACTTC.

This rearrangement joins TRBV7-3 to TRBJ2-1, with TRBD2 matching 9 bases. Germline assignment: CDR1 SGHTA and CDR2 FQGTGA. Trimming cost V 2 bases and J 10 bases; bases outside gene matches: 9. The length of the CDR3 is 15 residues. This chain's CDR3 is CASSLGGGGAWEQFF. CDR3 coding DNA: TGTGCCAGCAGCTTAGGCGGCGGGGGGGCTTGGGAGCAGTTCTTC.

The CDR3 nucleotides read TGCGCCAGCAGCTTGGGACCTCATGCTCCGGGGTATGGCTACACCTTC. Protein sequence: CASSLGPHAPGYGYTF. The V call is TRBV5-1, the J call TRBJ1-2; D not certain. The ends were cut back, 0 bases at V and 5 bases at J, with 17 bases in the middle. From germline, CDR1 is SGHRS and CDR2 YFSETQ. CDR3 size: 16 residues.

The V and J genes are TRBV30 and TRBJ1-1; 7 nucleotides match TRBD1. V lost 4 bases to trimming and J lost 0 bases; unmatched junction nucleotides: 2. In germline, CDR1 is GTSNPN, CDR2 SVGIG (reference sequence). The CDR3 loop spans 13 amino acids. In nucleotides, the CDR3 is TGTGCCTGGAAGGACAGGCTGAACACTGAAGCTTTCTTT. Encoded protein: CAWKDRLNTEAFF.

This rearrangement joins TRBV29-1 to TRBJ1-2, with 9 bases matching TRBD1. CDR1 is SQVTM and CDR2 is ANQGSEA in the germline V gene. This CDR3 has 13 amino acids. V shed 5 bases, J shed 6 bases, and the junction held 7 bases outside the gene matches. The CDR3: CSVSGQGTNGYTF. The CDR3 DNA follows: TGCAGCGTTTCCGGACAGGGGACGAATGGCTACACCTTC.

This chain joins TRBV7-6 and TRBJ2-3; TRBD2 agrees at 12 bases. Germline V gene sequence: CDR1 SGHVS, CDR2 FNYEAQ. V lost 5 bases and J lost 6; bases outside the gene matches: 15. CDR3 size: 18 residues. The CDR3 DNA follows: TGTGCCAGCAGCCCCCGTAGTTCTAGCGGGGGGGTTTGGGATACGCAGTATTTT. Translating it yields CASSPRSSSGGVWDTQYF.

The V call is TRBV2, the J call TRBJ1-1; D perhaps matches TRBD1 (6 bases). Trimming stripped 4 bases from V and 6 bases from J, with 15 bases between. The CDR3 has 14 residues. Germline V gene lookup returns CDR1 SNHLY and CDR2 FYNNEI. The CDR3 loop is CASSGGQRTAEAFF. CDR3 sequence (DNA): TGTGCCAGCAGTGGGGGACAACGAACCGCTGAAGCTTTCTTT.

The chain recombines TRBV7-7 with TRBJ2-7, with D possibly TRBD1 on 6 matching bases. Trimming cost V 5 bases and J 3 bases, with 14 bases left between them. This CDR3 is 14 amino acids long. The V gene's germline CDR1 is SSHAT and CDR2 FNYEAQ (reference sequence). The CDR3 spells CASSHNPDSYEQYF. The CDR3 DNA reads as TGTGCCAGCAGCCACAACCCGGACAGCTACGAGCAGTACTTC. Drawing the rest from reference TRBV7-7 and TRBJ2-7, the complete variable domain is GAGVSQSPRYKVTKRGQDVTLRCDPISSHATLYWYQQALGQGPEFLTYFNYEAQPDKSGLPSDRFSAERPEGSISTLTIQRTEQRDSAMYRCASSHNPDSYEQYFGPGTRLTVT.

This chain joins TRBV6-5 and TRBJ1-2, with 8 bases aligning to TRBD1. There are 14 residues in the CDR3. V was pared by 6 bases and J by 4 bases, with 7 bases of the junction left unmatched. From germline, CDR1 is MNHEY and CDR2 SVGAGI. The CDR3, as DNA: TGTGCCAGCAGCCTTAGGACAGGGACCTATGGCTACACCTTC. Amino acid sequence: CASSLRTGTYGYTF.

This clone was observed a handful of times. The rearrangement uses TRBV6-1 and TRBJ1-2; D is possibly TRBD1 (5 bases). Germline assignment: CDR1 MNHNS and CDR2 SASEGT. The CDR3 contains 15 residues. V shed 1 base and J shed 8 bases, with 17 bases lying between them. CDR3 region: CASSEVGGGLTGYTF. In DNA form, the CDR3 reads TGTGCCAGCAGTGAAGTGGGGGGTGGGCTAACGGGCTACACCTTC.

The J gene is TRBJ1-2, the V gene TRBV5-4; 8 bases line up with TRBD1. CDR1 is SGHNT and CDR2 is YYREEE in the germline V gene (reference sequence). The V segment lost 0 bases and the J segment 7 bases; nucleotides outside the gene matches: 5. This CDR3 spans 14 amino acids. The chain's CDR3 is CASSLEYRGVGYTF. CDR3 sequence (DNA): TGTGCCAGCAGCTTGGAATACAGGGGGGTTGGCTACACCTTC.

This clone has only a few counts. V usage is TRBV29-1 and J usage is TRBJ1-2; D is uncertain. Trimming cost V 5 bases and J 8 bases, with 15 bases left between them. Germline values: CDR1 SQVTM, CDR2 ANQGSEA. The CDR3 is made up of 12 amino acids. Here the CDR3 reads CSVQVLREGYTF. The CDR3 DNA sequence: TGCAGCGTTCAAGTTCTCCGGGAGGGCTACACCTTC.

The chain joins TRBV7-9 to TRBJ2-7, with TRBD1 as a possible D gene (5 bases). This CDR3 is built from 14 residues. Germline lookup yields CDR1 SEHNR and CDR2 FQNEAQ (reference sequence). V lost 3 bases to trimming and J lost 2 bases, with 11 bases between them. CDR3 DNA sequence: TGTGCCAGCAGCTTGGCAGGGCAGACCTACGAGCAGTACTTC. Translating gives CASSLAGQTYEQYF. The full variable domain, rest sourced from reference TRBV7-9 and TRBJ2-7, is DTGVSQNPRHKITKRGQNVTFRCDPISEHNRLYWYRQTLGQGPEFLTYFQNEAQLEKSRLLSDRFSAERPKGSFSTLEIQRTEQGDSAMYLCASSLAGQTYEQYFGPGTRLTVT.

The V gene is TRBV21-1, the J gene TRBJ2-3; the table's D call, TRBD2, has no DNA check behind it. TRBV21-1 corresponds to a pseudogene. The CDR3 is made up of 19 amino acids. CDR3 sequence reads: CASSKAPSSGGTSTDTQYF. CDR3 nucleotide sequence: TGTGCCAGCAGCAAAGCGCCGTCTAGCGGGGGAACTAGCACAGATACGCAGTATTTT.

The V and J genes are TRBV7-9 and TRBJ1-6; 7 nucleotides agree with TRBD1. The length of the CDR3 is 13 residues. Trimming at V came to 5 bases and at J to 12 bases, leaving 7 bases not matched to a gene. From germline, CDR1 is SEHNR and CDR2 FQNEAQ (reference sequence). The DNA for the CDR3 is TGTGCCAGCAGCGCAGGGACAGTCGGACCCCTCCACTTT. This translates into CASSAGTVGPLHF.

This chain links TRBV7-9 with TRBJ1-3; D is perhaps TRBD1 (5 bases). Germline V CDR1 and CDR2: SEHNR, FQNEAQ (reference sequence). This CDR3 is 16 amino acids long. V lost 8 bases to trimming and J lost 2 bases, with 19 bases between them. The CDR3 sequence: CASSPLGGVPGNTIYF. The DNA of the CDR3 is TGTGCCAGCTCCCCGTTGGGAGGGGTCCCTGGAAACACCATATATTTT.

The chain carries TRBV27 and TRBJ2-5; 7 bases map to TRBD1. There are 16 residues in the CDR3. CDR1 is MNHEY and CDR2 is SMNVEV in the germline V gene (reference sequence). V was clipped by 5 bases and J by 5 bases; unmatched bases: 14. The CDR3 is CASSGQARGSRETQYF. The DNA for the CDR3 is TGTGCCAGCAGTGGACAGGCCCGCGGCAGTAGGGAGACCCAGTACTTC.